This note documents a single T cell receptor (beta chain) sequence. Its antigen is currently not known. Per-nucleotide qualities are absent, and no much larger clonotype sits a single base away. TCR beta CDR3 regions were amplified from RNA transcripts for repertoire sequencing. HTBI primers and the Qiagen OneStep RT-PCR kit were used in a first-round RT-PCR, which was followed by a second-round multiplex PCR, size selection and purification. Sequencing of the libraries was carried out on an Illumina HiSeq2000 in paired-end mode with 100 bp reads. Regarding the original processing steps: SOAPnuke was used to process the reads, removing any read that contained adapters or uncalled bases, had a mean Phred below 15, or lacked an exact match to the constant primer or identifier. High-quality paired reads were merged with COPE v1.2.5. Each unique nucleotide sequence was treated as a clonotype, and MiTCR v1.1 was used to align the clonotypes to the IMGT TRB V, D and J references. Only V-J combinations with frequency above 0.0001 were analysed, covering approximately 99% of repertoires. For each V-J combination, a TCR clonal expansion and chaos score was defined as F50 clonal expansion divided by the chaos observed in the TCRdist matrix. Welch's t-statistics and random forest were used to reduce features to some 13 V-J combinations, which were fed into a naive Bayes classifier. The similarity between thyroid and blood repertoires was quantified using the Morisita-Horn index. TCRdb reanalyzed the raw reads on its own, using fastp at Q25 for trimming and MiXCR for clone calling, and kept in-frame beta chains. Rows with one shared CDR3 protein collapse into an entry with the most common genes and DNA. The V and J calls shown here were made by TCRdb, not taken from the authors' results. The sample profile shows roughly 1.1 million distinct CDR3 sequences; 35% to 40% of them were found once. 8.5% to 14% of the sample is held by the ten biggest clonotypes.

The hyperthyroidism patients were 18 to 65 years old and newly diagnosed, with a disease duration of less than 2 months. Anyone with other autoimmune diseases, uncontrolled infections, pregnancy or lactation was excluded from the study. Diagnosis was based on clinical symptoms, serum thyroxine, TRAb, thyroid ultrasound and orbital computed tomography. Total RNA was extracted with Trizol reagent and quality-checked on an Agilent 2100 Bioanalyzer. The data originate from a study of Graves' ophthalmopathy and Graves' hyperthyroidism (dated by TCRdb to the late 2010s). In the study overall: Stable hyperthyroidism was defined as no progression to ophthalmopathy within 18 months of follow-up. In total, approximately 130 blood samples were TCR-sequenced: fewer than 50 ophthalmopathy, about 75 hyperthyroidism and roughly 17 hyperthyroidism-to-ophthalmopathy patients. T-cell repertoires of thyroid tissue and blood were compared in several hyperthyroidism patients. To explore V-J signatures distinguishing ophthalmopathy from hyperthyroidism, a discovery set of more than 95 patients (43 ophthalmopathy, over 55 stable hyperthyroidism) was enrolled. Once sampling was done, hyperthyroidism patients were given methimazole at a starting dose of 30 mg daily, while ophthalmopathy patients were given high-dose intravenous methylprednisolone. The independent validation cohort included about 19 hyperthyroidism patients plus 17 patients who later progressed from hyperthyroidism to ophthalmopathy. The study used TCR beta repertoire signatures to distinguish Graves' ophthalmopathy from Graves' hyperthyroidism and to predict progression to ophthalmopathy. Study-level results and caveats: In cross-validation, the 13-signature model distinguished ophthalmopathy from stable hyperthyroidism with approximately 88% sensitivity and roughly 81% specificity, and in the test set the corresponding values were around 80% and 75%. In validation, the model predicted ophthalmopathy progression with nearly 71% sensitivity and approximately 78% specificity; more than ten predicted patients were CT-confirmed with GO in a median of about 6.1 months. Among expanded thyroid clonotypes with frequency above 0.001, most also showed up in blood, which suggests that blood repertoires may reflect the thyroid immune response. No statistical method was used to predetermine the sample size, and group allocation was not hidden from the investigators.

V loses 1 base of germline sequence and J loses 2 bases, and the interval between the two ends is 11 bases. CDR3 length: 15 amino acids, cysteine to phenylalanine. Kept here is only the CDR3 DNA, which spans 45 bases and is read in frame from base 1. Taken from the germline V gene, the CDR1 and CDR2 loops are SGHTA and FQGNSA. The clonotype comes from an adult man with Graves' hyperthyroidism. Sequenced material: peripheral blood or thyroid tissue (not recorded which). The receptor chain draws on TRBV7-2 and TRBJ2-5, and perhaps TRBD1 as D gene, on 6 matching bases. The CDR3 region reads CASSLVRTAQETQYF. In nucleotides, the sequence is TGTGCCAGCAGCTTAGTACGGACAGCACAAGAGACCCAGTACTTC.